This is a list of T cell receptor beta chains from one sample in a study of T-cell reconstitution after alpha-beta-depleted transplantation in children. In TCRdb, the PCR reads were re-called with MiXCR into one record per CDR3 protein. Of approximately 130,000 distinct CDR3 sequences in the sample, roughly 10% are singletons; the top ten hold about 24%. Material: PBMCs, mostly from graft donor cells, obtained 180 days after TCRalphabeta/CD19-depleted stem cell transplant. These receptors originate from a girl in the first two years of life who had a stem cell transplant for combined immunodeficiency, so the T cells may come from the graft donor. Both conserved end residues are part of each CDR3. D genes are given only for firm matches. Expanded clones are given a class, and other clones once, few, many or no size at all.

V	length	size	D	J	DNA	CDR3
TRBV7-6	16	NA	NA	TRBJ2-1	TGTGCCAGCAGCTTAGCTCAGGGGTCCTCGAAGGATGAGCAGTTCTTC	CASSLAQGSSKDEQFF
TRBV12-3/TRBV12-4	15	NA	NA	TRBJ1-5	TGTGCCAGCAGTTACCTAAGGGGGAGCAATCAGCCCCAGCATTTT	CASSYLRGSNQPQHF
TRBV20-1	12	few	NA	TRBJ2-3	TGCAGTGCTAGACTAGGGGCAGATACGCAGTATTTT	CSARLGADTQYF
TRBV7-9	16	NA	TRBD1	TRBJ1-4	TGTGCCAGCAGCAAAAGATCAACAGGGGAGGGAGAAAAACTGTTTTTT	CASSKRSTGEGEKLFF
TRBV7-2	14	few	NA	TRBJ2-3	TGTGCCAGCAGCTTAGGACGAAGCACAGATACGCAGTATTTT	CASSLGRSTDTQYF
TRBV7-8	15	few	TRBD1	TRBJ1-6	TGTGCCAGCAGCCTGGGACAGGGGGCGTCTTCACCCCTCCACTTT	CASSLGQGASSPLHF
TRBV4-3	17	few	TRBD2	TRBJ2-2	TGCGCCAGCAGCCAAGATTGGGCGGGGGGCCGGACCGGGGAGCTGTTTTTT	CASSQDWAGGRTGELFF
TRBV5-4	12	few	NA	TRBJ2-5	TGTGCCAGCAGCTTCATCAGAGAGACCCAGTACTTC	CASSFIRETQYF
TRBV5-1	13	NA	NA	TRBJ2-7	TGCGCCAGCAGTAGGTCTCGGGGAAACGAGCAGTACTTC	CASSRSRGNEQYF
TRBV27	14	many	NA	TRBJ2-2	TGTGCCAGCAGTTTATTCGGGAACACCGGGGAGCTGTTTTTT	CASSLFGNTGELFF
TRBV6-5	12	NA	NA	TRBJ2-1	TGTGCCAGCAGTCGTACAGGGAATGAGCAGTTCTTC	CASSRTGNEQFF
TRBV7-8	13	many	TRBD2	TRBJ2-7	TGTGCCAGCAGCCCGGACGGGGGGTACGAGCAGTACTTC	CASSPDGGYEQYF
TRBV7-9	12	few	NA	TRBJ2-1	TGTGCCAGCAGCCCTAGGAGGGGTGAGCAGTTCTTC	CASSPRRGEQFF
TRBV3-1	20	NA	NA	TRBJ2-3	TGTGCCAGCAGCCAAGAGAGAGAGACAGACGCTATGTGGGACACAGATACGCAGTATTTT	CASSQERETDAMWDTDTQYF
TRBV12-3/TRBV12-4	15	few	NA	TRBJ1-1	TGTGCCAGCAGTTTAAACGGGGGGGGGAACACTGAAGCTTTCTTT	CASSLNGGGNTEAFF
TRBV7-2	15	NA	TRBD1	TRBJ1-6	TGTGCCAGCGGCCATGCCGGACAGGGCAATTCACCCCTCCACTTT	CASGHAGQGNSPLHF
TRBV12-3/TRBV12-4	15	few	TRBD1	TRBJ2-2	TGTGCCAGCAGCCGTCGACCACAGGGGCCCGGGGAGCTGTTTTTT	CASSRRPQGPGELFF
TRBV10-3	18	few	TRBD2	TRBJ2-1	TGTGCCACCTGCAGAGACAGGGGGACTAGCGGATTTTACAATGAGCAGTTCTTC	CATCRDRGTSGFYNEQFF
TRBV11-2	22	NA	NA	TRBJ2-6	TGTGCCAGCAGCTTAGATATTGTAGGGGCCAGATTAAAAGCCTCTGGGGCCAACGTCCTGACTTTC	CASSLDIVGARLKASGANVLTF
TRBV13	15	few	NA	TRBJ1-6	TGTGCCAGCAGCCGAGGAATTCAGGGATCTTCACCCCTCCACTTT	CASSRGIQGSSPLHF
TRBV6-1	13	NA	NA	TRBJ1-3	TGTGCCAGCGGCAGGGACTCTGGAAACACCATATATTTT	CASGRDSGNTIYF
TRBV19	14	many	TRBD2	TRBJ2-1	TGTGCCAGTAGTACACCTCTAGCGGGAGGAGTCCTGTTCTTC	CASSTPLAGGVLFF
TRBV5-6	16	NA	TRBD1	TRBJ2-2	TGTGCCAGCAGCCCCTGGACAGGCCAGAACACCTGGGAGCTGTTTTTT	CASSPWTGQNTWELFF
TRBV11-3	14	few	NA	TRBJ2-2	TGTGCCAGCAGCTTAACCCACAGCACCGGGGAGCTGTTTTTT	CASSLTHSTGELFF
TRBV30	15	NA	NA	TRBJ2-3	TGTGCCAGAACCAAAGACAGGACCTCAAGACGTGCGCAGTATTTT	CARTKDRTSRRAQYF
TRBV27	13	few	NA	TRBJ1-4	TGTGCCAGTTTTGGACACCATAATGAAAAACTGTTTTTT	CASFGHHNEKLFF
TRBV6-5	16	NA	TRBD1	TRBJ1-6	TGTGCCAGCAGTTACAGGGGGCACATATGGAATTCACCCCTCCACTTT	CASSYRGHIWNSPLHF
TRBV20-1	15	NA	TRBD1	TRBJ2-7	TGCAGTGCTAATACCGGGACAGGGGGCTCCTACGAGCAGTACTTC	CSANTGTGGSYEQYF
TRBV11-2	18	NA	TRBD2	TRBJ2-3	TGTGCCAGCAGCTCACTTCCTAGCGGGGGGATGAATACAGATACGCAGTATTTT	CASSSLPSGGMNTDTQYF
TRBV7-2	15	NA	NA	TRBJ1-4	TGTGCCAGCAGCTTAGGGGGCAGGGCAAATGAAAAACTGTTTTTT	CASSLGGRANEKLFF
TRBV12-3/TRBV12-4	16	NA	NA	TRBJ2-7	TGTGCCAACCTGGGGGGTGGACAGGCTTTAACCTACGAGCAGTACTTC	CANLGGGQALTYEQYF
TRBV11-2	14	few	TRBD1	TRBJ2-1	TGTGCCAGCAGCACCGGGACAGGGAACAATGAGCAGTTCTTC	CASSTGTGNNEQFF
TRBV20-1	14	NA	NA	TRBJ1-4	TGCAGTGCAAAGTGGACAGCGACTAATGAAAAACTGTTTTTT	CSAKWTATNEKLFF
TRBV20-1	14	NA	TRBD2	TRBJ2-7	TGCAGTGCTAGAGGAGCGGGACCATCCTACGAGCAGTACTTC	CSARGAGPSYEQYF
TRBV4-3	15	few	NA	TRBJ2-2	TGCGCCAGCAGCCAAGAGAGAGGGGTTCTGGGGGAGCTGTTTTTT	CASSQERGVLGELFF
TRBV29-1	14	few	TRBD2	TRBJ2-7	TGCAGCGTGCTAGCGGGAGGATTCTCCTACGAGCAGTACTTC	CSVLAGGFSYEQYF
TRBV7-2	16	few	TRBD2	TRBJ2-3	TGTGCCAGCAGCCCCCGGACTAGCGGGGTAACAGATACGCAGTATTTT	CASSPRTSGVTDTQYF
TRBV2	13	NA	NA	TRBJ2-7	TGTGCCAGCAGTGAAGTGGGCTTCTACGAGCAGTACTTC	CASSEVGFYEQYF
TRBV6-2/TRBV6-3	15	few	NA	TRBJ1-5	TGTGCCAGCAGTTCGTTTAATTACAGGGACCAGCCCCAGCATTTT	CASSSFNYRDQPQHF
TRBV24-1	12	NA	NA	TRBJ1-5	TGTGCCACCAGTGATTCTGGTCAGCCCCAGCATTTT	CATSDSGQPQHF
TRBV20-1	13	few	NA	TRBJ2-3	TGCAGTGCCCAAGATAGGGGCACAGATACGCAGTATTTT	CSAQDRGTDTQYF
TRBV4-3	14	few	NA	TRBJ2-5	TGCGCCAGCAGCCAAGATTACGGCGTAGAGACCCAGTACTTC	CASSQDYGVETQYF
TRBV10-3	12	NA	NA	TRBJ1-2	TGTGCCATCAGTGACAGGGGCTATGGCTACACCTTC	CAISDRGYGYTF